This is a list of T cell receptor beta chains from one sample in a study of blood T cell repertoires in COVID-19. The table came from immunoSEQ multiplex PCR; TCRdb's copy has only in-frame clones and leaves some out. The sample includes more than 200,000 clones, around 85% of them seen just once. Material: peripheral blood. These receptors were obtained from an elderly man with acute or convalescent COVID-19. The CDR3 runs from the conserved cysteine through the conserved F or W. The order of the fields is V gene, J gene, D gene, clone size, CDR3 DNA, CDR3 protein. The D gene is left open where the match is weak. Clone size is given for some rows only: seen once, a few or many times, or a class if the clone is expanded.

v_gene: TRBV2
j_gene: TRBJ1-6
d_gene: TRBD1
abundance: once
CDR3nt: TGTGCCAGCGCCTTTGCGACAGGGAGAAATTCACCCCTCCACTTT
CDR3aa: CASAFATGRNSPLHF

v_gene: TRBV7-2
j_gene: TRBJ2-7
d_gene: TRBD2
abundance: NA
CDR3nt: TGTGCCAGCAGCGTGACTAGCGGGGGGTCCTACGAGCAGTACTTC
CDR3aa: CASSVTSGGSYEQYF

v_gene: TRBV6-1
j_gene: TRBJ2-7
d_gene: NA
abundance: once
CDR3nt: TGTGCCAGCAGTGACGGGGCCGGGACTCCGTCCTACGAGCAGTACTTC
CDR3aa: CASSDGAGTPSYEQYF

v_gene: TRBV18
j_gene: TRBJ1-1
d_gene: TRBD1
abundance: NA
CDR3nt: TGTGCCAGCTCACTCGGACAGGGGACGAACACTGAAGCTTTCTTT
CDR3aa: CASSLGQGTNTEAFF

v_gene: TRBV29-1
j_gene: TRBJ2-1
d_gene: TRBD1
abundance: NA
CDR3nt: TGCAGCGTCCGGGACAGGGCTAACAATGAGCAGTTCTTC
CDR3aa: CSVRDRANNEQFF

v_gene: TRBV3-1/TRBV3-2
j_gene: TRBJ1-2
d_gene: NA
abundance: NA
CDR3nt: TGTGCCAGCAGCCAGGCCGCCGGGACTTTCTATGGCTACACCTTC
CDR3aa: CASSQAAGTFYGYTF

v_gene: TRBV10-3
j_gene: TRBJ2-3
d_gene: TRBD1
abundance: NA
CDR3nt: TGTGCCATCAGTGAGTTGGACAGGATAGCTAGCACAGATACGCAGTATTTT
CDR3aa: CAISELDRIASTDTQYF

v_gene: TRBV5-1
j_gene: TRBJ2-7
d_gene: TRBD1
abundance: NA
CDR3nt: TGCGCCAGCAGCTTGATACGAGGGACAGGTTCCTACGAGCAGTACTTC
CDR3aa: CASSLIRGTGSYEQYF

v_gene: TRBV10-2
j_gene: TRBJ2-2
d_gene: TRBD2
abundance: once
CDR3nt: TGCGCCAGCGTAGGAACAACGGGACTAGCGGGAGTTCCCATCACCGGGGAGCTGTTTTTT
CDR3aa: CASVGTTGLAGVPITGELFF

v_gene: TRBV20-1
j_gene: TRBJ2-7
d_gene: NA
abundance: NA
CDR3nt: TGCAGTGCTAGTCCGAGAACCTACGAGCAGTACTTC
CDR3aa: CSASPRTYEQYF

v_gene: TRBV18
j_gene: TRBJ2-7
d_gene: TRBD2
abundance: NA
CDR3nt: TGTGCCAGCTCACCGTCCCCGGGACTAGCTTTAGGGGAGCAGTACTTC
CDR3aa: CASSPSPGLALGEQYF

v_gene: TRBV25-1
j_gene: TRBJ1-6
d_gene: TRBD1
abundance: NA
CDR3nt: TGTGCCAGCAGTGAACGGGGGACAGCCGATAATTCACCCCTCCACTTT
CDR3aa: CASSERGTADNSPLHF

v_gene: TRBV2
j_gene: TRBJ2-5
d_gene: NA
abundance: NA
CDR3nt: TGTGCCAGCAGTGGAAACAGGGGCCGGGGGGAGACCCAGTACTTC
CDR3aa: CASSGNRGRGETQYF

v_gene: TRBV7-8
j_gene: TRBJ2-7
d_gene: NA
abundance: NA
CDR3nt: TGTGCCAGCAGCTACCGGGAGAACGGAGAGCAGTACTTC
CDR3aa: CASSYRENGEQYF

v_gene: TRBV11-3
j_gene: TRBJ2-5
d_gene: TRBD2
abundance: NA
CDR3nt: TGTGCCAGCAGCTTAGGTCTGGGGGGGAGCGACCAAGAGACCCAGTACTTC
CDR3aa: CASSLGLGGSDQETQYF

v_gene: TRBV27
j_gene: TRBJ1-5
d_gene: TRBD1
abundance: NA
CDR3nt: TGTGCCAGCAGTTTAATTCCGGGACAGGGCAATCAGCCCCAGCATTTT
CDR3aa: CASSLIPGQGNQPQHF

v_gene: TRBV6-5
j_gene: TRBJ1-6
d_gene: NA
abundance: NA
CDR3nt: TGTGCCAGCAGTTACTCGTTTCTGGCCCCCAATTCACCCCTCCACTTT
CDR3aa: CASSYSFLAPNSPLHF

v_gene: TRBV27
j_gene: TRBJ2-5
d_gene: TRBD2
abundance: NA
CDR3nt: TGTGCCACCCGACTAGCGGGACTAGGAGAGACCCAGTACTTC
CDR3aa: CATRLAGLGETQYF

v_gene: TRBV18
j_gene: TRBJ2-4
d_gene: NA
abundance: NA
CDR3nt: TGTGCCAGCTCACCATTACCCCAAGGGGGTTTTGACAAAAACATTCAGTACTTC
CDR3aa: CASSPLPQGGFDKNIQYF

v_gene: TRBV9
j_gene: TRBJ2-1
d_gene: NA
abundance: NA
CDR3nt: TGTGCCAGCAGCGTACGTACAGGGTTCGGATCCTACAATGAGCAGTTCTTC
CDR3aa: CASSVRTGFGSYNEQFF

v_gene: TRBV5-1
j_gene: TRBJ1-6
d_gene: TRBD1
abundance: NA
CDR3nt: TGCGCCAGCAGCCCCACAGGGGGCGGTTCACCCCTCCACTTT
CDR3aa: CASSPTGGGSPLHF

v_gene: TRBV19
j_gene: TRBJ2-2
d_gene: NA
abundance: NA
CDR3nt: TGTGCCAGTAGTGTTCAGGGGAACACCGGGGAGCTGTTTTTT
CDR3aa: CASSVQGNTGELFF

v_gene: TRBV9
j_gene: TRBJ2-7
d_gene: TRBD1
abundance: NA
CDR3nt: TGTGCCAGCAGCGCCCTCGGACAGGGCTACGAGCAGTACTTC
CDR3aa: CASSALGQGYEQYF

v_gene: TRBV15
j_gene: TRBJ2-7
d_gene: NA
abundance: NA
CDR3nt: TGTGCCACCAGCAGAGATGGTTCCGGCTACGAGCAGTACTTC
CDR3aa: CATSRDGSGYEQYF

v_gene: TRBV6-5
j_gene: TRBJ2-5
d_gene: TRBD2
abundance: NA
CDR3nt: TGTGCCAGCAGTTACCGGGCGGGAGGGCCAGAGACCCAGTACTTC
CDR3aa: CASSYRAGGPETQYF

v_gene: TRBV5-1
j_gene: TRBJ2-2
d_gene: NA
abundance: NA
CDR3nt: TGCGCCAGCAGGCCCAGGGAAACCGGGGAGCTGTTTTTT
CDR3aa: CASRPRETGELFF

v_gene: TRBV7-9
j_gene: TRBJ2-7
d_gene: TRBD1
abundance: once
CDR3nt: TGTGCCAGCAGCCTCGTTGAATTTACAGGGGGTGAGCAGTACTTC
CDR3aa: CASSLVEFTGGEQYF

v_gene: TRBV11-2
j_gene: TRBJ1-1
d_gene: NA
abundance: NA
CDR3nt: TGTGCCAGCAGCTACGTGGGGGCGACTGAAGCTTTCTTT
CDR3aa: CASSYVGATEAFF

v_gene: TRBV5-4
j_gene: TRBJ2-7
d_gene: TRBD1
abundance: NA
CDR3nt: TGTGCCAGCCGGAGACAGGGGAGCTCCTACGAGCAGTACTTC
CDR3aa: CASRRQGSSYEQYF

v_gene: TRBV4-1
j_gene: TRBJ1-5
d_gene: TRBD1
abundance: NA
CDR3nt: TGCGCCAGCAGCTCCGACAGGGGCCGGCATCAGCCCCAGCATTTT
CDR3aa: CASSSDRGRHQPQHF

v_gene: TRBV14
j_gene: TRBJ2-7
d_gene: TRBD2
abundance: few
CDR3nt: TGTGCCAGCAGCCCGCGGGAGGGACTAGCGAACTCCTACGAGCAGTACTTC
CDR3aa: CASSPREGLANSYEQYF

v_gene: TRBV6-4
j_gene: TRBJ2-7
d_gene: TRBD1
abundance: NA
CDR3nt: TGTGCCAGCAGTGACTCGGAACAGGGGCTATCCTACGAGCAGTACTTC
CDR3aa: CASSDSEQGLSYEQYF

v_gene: TRBV10-2
j_gene: TRBJ1-5
d_gene: TRBD1
abundance: NA
CDR3nt: TGCGCCAGCAGCGAAGTACAGGGGGCGCAAGGGCAGCCCCAGCATTTT
CDR3aa: CASSEVQGAQGQPQHF

v_gene: TRBV7-9
j_gene: TRBJ1-1
d_gene: NA
abundance: NA
CDR3nt: TGTGCCAGCAGCGTAGGATCGGGGGTCCTTGAAGCTTTCTTT
CDR3aa: CASSVGSGVLEAFF

v_gene: TRBV19
j_gene: TRBJ2-2
d_gene: TRBD2
abundance: NA
CDR3nt: TGTGCCAGTAGTATCCCAGCGGGACCAACCGGGGAGCTGTTTTTT
CDR3aa: CASSIPAGPTGELFF

v_gene: TRBV5-1
j_gene: TRBJ1-2
d_gene: TRBD1
abundance: NA
CDR3nt: TGCGCCAGCAGCTTGACCGGGACAGGGCAAAACTATGGCTACACCTTC
CDR3aa: CASSLTGTGQNYGYTF

v_gene: TRBV7-9
j_gene: TRBJ1-2
d_gene: TRBD1
abundance: NA
CDR3nt: TGTGCCAGCAGCCTACCGACAGGGGATGGCTACACCTTC
CDR3aa: CASSLPTGDGYTF

v_gene: TRBV28
j_gene: TRBJ1-6
d_gene: NA
abundance: NA
CDR3nt: TGTGCCAGCAGCAGACAGTCAGTCTATAATTCACCCCTCCACTTT
CDR3aa: CASSRQSVYNSPLHF

v_gene: TRBV7-8
j_gene: TRBJ1-1
d_gene: TRBD1
abundance: NA
CDR3nt: TGTGCCAGCAGCCCGAGGGACAGGGGAGGTTACCCTGAAGCTTTCTTT
CDR3aa: CASSPRDRGGYPEAFF

v_gene: TRBV19
j_gene: TRBJ1-5
d_gene: NA
abundance: NA
CDR3nt: TGTGCCAGTAGTCCCGCGGGGGAGAATCAGCCCCAGCATTTT
CDR3aa: CASSPAGENQPQHF

v_gene: TRBV28
j_gene: TRBJ1-5
d_gene: TRBD1
abundance: NA
CDR3nt: TGTGCCAGCAGTTCCCAAGGGACAGCTCGTGAGCCCCAGCATTTT
CDR3aa: CASSSQGTAREPQHF